Reported below is one TCR beta chain. This specimen comes from a study of patients and donors after allogeneic stem cell transplantation. TCRdb itself ran the RT-PCR reads through MiXCR, one entry per CDR3 protein. Of approximately 200,000 distinct CDR3 sequences listed, less than 45% are singletons. The CDR3 spans 14 residues. Germline loops: CDR1 ENHRY, CDR2 SYGVKD. V dropped 2 bases and J dropped 8 bases, with 15 bases sitting between them. This TCR was recovered from a human donor who was either an allogeneic HSCT recipient or a stem cell or donor lymphocyte infusion donor (not recorded which). It is not recorded whose cells these are; they may come from a transplant donor. This chain joins TRBV10-3 and TRBJ1-2; D uncertain. The sequenced material came from blood, either unsorted or a sorted T cell fraction (not recorded which). The CDR3 DNA reads TGTGCCATCAGTGAGGCTCACCAGGCCTCGGGCTACACCTTC. It translates to CAISEAHQASGYTF.